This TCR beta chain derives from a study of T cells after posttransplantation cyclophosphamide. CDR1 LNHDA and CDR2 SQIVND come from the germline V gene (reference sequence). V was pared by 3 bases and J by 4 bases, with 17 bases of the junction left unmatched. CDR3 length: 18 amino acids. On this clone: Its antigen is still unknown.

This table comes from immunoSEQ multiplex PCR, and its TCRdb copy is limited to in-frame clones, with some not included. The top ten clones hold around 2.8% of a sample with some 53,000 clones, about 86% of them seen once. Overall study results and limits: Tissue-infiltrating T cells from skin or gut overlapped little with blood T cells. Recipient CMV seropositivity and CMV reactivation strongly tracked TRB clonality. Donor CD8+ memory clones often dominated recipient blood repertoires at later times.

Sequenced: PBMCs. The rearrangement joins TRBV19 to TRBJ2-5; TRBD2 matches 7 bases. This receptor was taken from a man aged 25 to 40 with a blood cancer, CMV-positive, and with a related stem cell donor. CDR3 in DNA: TGTGCCAGTAGTATCCACACCCCCGGGCAGGGAGGGCGAGAGACCCAGTACTTC. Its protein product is CASSIHTPGQGGRETQYF.